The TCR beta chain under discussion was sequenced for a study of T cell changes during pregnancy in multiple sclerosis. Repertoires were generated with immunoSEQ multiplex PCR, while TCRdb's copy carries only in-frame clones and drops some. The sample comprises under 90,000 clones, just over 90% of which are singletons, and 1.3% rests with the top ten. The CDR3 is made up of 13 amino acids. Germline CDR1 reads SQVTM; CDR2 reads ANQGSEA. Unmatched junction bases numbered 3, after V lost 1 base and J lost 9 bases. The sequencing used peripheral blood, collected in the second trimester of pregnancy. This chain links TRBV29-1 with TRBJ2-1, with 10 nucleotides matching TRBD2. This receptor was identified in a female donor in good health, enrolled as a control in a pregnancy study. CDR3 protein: CSVEAGTSVEQFF. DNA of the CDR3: TGCAGCGTTGAAGCCGGGACTAGCGTTGAGCAGTTCTTC.